This TCR beta chain was identified during a study of T cell changes during pregnancy in multiple sclerosis. TCRdb keeps only in-frame clones here, not all; method: immunoSEQ multiplex PCR. The data hold tens of thousands of clones, with just over 90% observed a single time. The CDR3 consists of 14 residues. The ends were cut back, 3 bases at V and 2 bases at J, with 8 bases in the middle. Germline V lookup: CDR1 SGHTA, CDR2 FQGNSA. The source of this sequence is a female donor with multiple sclerosis, enrolled in a pregnancy study. The rearrangement uses TRBV7-2 and TRBJ1-3, with D unresolved. The sequencing here drew on CD4+ T cells from peripheral blood mononuclear cells, taken in the second trimester of pregnancy. CDR3 in DNA: TGTGCCAGCAGCTTGGGCGCGACTGGAAACACCATATATTTT. It yields the protein CASSLGATGNTIYF.